This T cell receptor beta chain originates from a study of OX40 agonist ivuxolimab in advanced cancers. Study-level background: The drug used for patients, ivuxolimab, was an agonistic anti-OX40 (CD134) antibody. Ivuxolimab was administered intravenously to patients at 0.01 to 10 mg/kg every 2 weeks. Three patients showed partial responses: one hepatocellular carcinoma and two cutaneous melanoma cases.

CDR1 and CDR2 (germline): MNHNS, SASEGT. There are 15 residues in the CDR3. V dropped 4 bases and J dropped 4; count of bases not matched to a gene: 7. Repertoires were generated with immunoSEQ multiplex PCR, while TCRdb's copy carries only in-frame clones and drops some. The sample lists 65,000 to 70,000 clones; 80% to 85% were seen once. Blood got drawn at baseline, again on cycle 4 day 1, and then on cycle 7 day 1. The specimen was CD4+ or CD8+ T cells sorted from blood, collected in a trial of the OX40 agonist ivuxolimab. This TCR was recovered from an adult with an advanced solid tumor such as melanoma, head and neck, liver or kidney cancer. The V and J genes are TRBV6-1 and TRBJ2-7, with 10 bases identical to TRBD1. The CDR3 DNA reads TGTGCCAGCAGTGGACGGGACAGGGGAGGGTACGAGCAGTACTTC. Translating gives CASSGRDRGGYEQYF.